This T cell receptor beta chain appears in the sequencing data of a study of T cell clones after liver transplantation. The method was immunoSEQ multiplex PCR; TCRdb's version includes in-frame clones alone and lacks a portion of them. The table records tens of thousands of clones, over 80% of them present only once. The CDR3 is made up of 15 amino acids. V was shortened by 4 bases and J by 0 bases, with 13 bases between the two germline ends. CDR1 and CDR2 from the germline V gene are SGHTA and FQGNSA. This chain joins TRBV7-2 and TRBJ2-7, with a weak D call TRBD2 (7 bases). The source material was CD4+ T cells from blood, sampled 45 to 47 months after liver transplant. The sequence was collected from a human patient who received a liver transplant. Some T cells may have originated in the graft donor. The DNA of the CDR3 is TGTGCCAGCAGCTCCCAGGGAGGGGGCTCCTACGAGCAGTACTTC. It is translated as CASSSQGGGSYEQYF.